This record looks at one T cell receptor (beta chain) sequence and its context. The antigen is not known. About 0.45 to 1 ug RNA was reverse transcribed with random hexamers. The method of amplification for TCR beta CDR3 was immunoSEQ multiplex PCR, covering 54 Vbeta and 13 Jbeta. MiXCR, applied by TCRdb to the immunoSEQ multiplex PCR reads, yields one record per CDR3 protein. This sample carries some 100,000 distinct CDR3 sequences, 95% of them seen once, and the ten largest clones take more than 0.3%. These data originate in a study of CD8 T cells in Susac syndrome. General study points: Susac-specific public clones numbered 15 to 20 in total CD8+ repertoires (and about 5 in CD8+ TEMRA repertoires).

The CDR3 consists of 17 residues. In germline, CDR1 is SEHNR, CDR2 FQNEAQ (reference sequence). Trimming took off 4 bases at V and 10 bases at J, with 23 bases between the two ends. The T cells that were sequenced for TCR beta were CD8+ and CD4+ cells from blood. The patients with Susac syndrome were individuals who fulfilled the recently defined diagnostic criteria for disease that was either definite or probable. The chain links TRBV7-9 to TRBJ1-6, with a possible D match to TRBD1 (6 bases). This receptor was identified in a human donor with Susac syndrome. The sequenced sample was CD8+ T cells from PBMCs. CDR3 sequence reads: CASSSLSRGTNKSPLHF. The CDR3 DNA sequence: TGTGCCAGCAGCTCACTCAGCAGGGGCACTAACAAATCACCCCTCCACTTT.